These 12 T cell receptor beta chains share one sample of origin, sequenced in a study of cytomegalovirus exposure and HLA in healthy donors. PCR used 60 Vbeta primers and 13 Jbeta primers. TCRdb's copy holds only in-frame clones and misses some; the assay was immunoSEQ multiplex PCR. The sample contains approximately 120,000 clones, approximately 69% of which appear only once. The sample comprised PBMCs. Source of these receptors: a middle-aged man in good health and CMV-seropositive.

The chain links TRBV7-6 to TRBJ2-7; the match to TRBD1 covers 11 bases. The CDR3 is 14 amino acids. V lost 4 bases, J lost 4 bases, and 3 bases stayed unmatched. Germline V gene sequence: CDR1 SGHVS, CDR2 FNYEAQ. The CDR3 reads CASSSGTGGYEQYF. CDR3 DNA: TGTGCCAGCAGCTCCGGGACAGGGGGGTACGAGCAGTACTTC.

The chain recombines TRBV7-2 with TRBJ1-1; D is unresolved. The CDR3 has 16 amino acids. The V end was cut by 2 bases, the J end by 3 bases, with 16 bases between. Germline CDR1 and CDR2: SGHTA and FQGNSA. The CDR3 DNA reads as TGTGCCAGCAGCTTAAGTCGCTCCCGTCCGGACACTGAAGCTTTCTTT. Translation: CASSLSRSRPDTEAFF.

This clone has just a few counts. V is TRBV19 and J is TRBJ2-2, with 8 bases matching TRBD2. Germline CDR1 and CDR2: LNHDA and SQIVND (reference sequence). Trimming at V came to 10 bases and at J to 4 bases, leaving 17 bases not matched to a gene. This CDR3 has 17 amino acids. CDR3 loop: CATSRLTTSAPTGELFF. The CDR3 bases are TGTGCCACCTCGCGGCTCACGACTAGCGCTCCCACCGGGGAGCTGTTTTTT.

This clone was recorded only once. The rearrangement joins TRBV11-3 to TRBJ1-1; D gene uncertain. Trimming shortened V by 4 bases and J by 1 base, and 7 bases separated the two germline ends. The CDR3 extends over 13 amino acids. The V gene's germline CDR1 is SGHNT and CDR2 YENEEA. CDR3 protein: CASSSQSNTEAFF. CDR3 DNA: TGTGCCAGCAGCTCACAATCGAACACTGAAGCTTTCTTT.

This clone was observed a single time. The chain couples TRBV7-9 to TRBJ1-2; D is ambiguous. The CDR3 has 14 amino acids. V was trimmed by 0 bases and J by 2 bases, leaving 7 bases between them. The V gene's germline CDR1 is SEHNR and CDR2 FQNEAQ (reference sequence). The CDR3 spells CASSLAGGNYGYTF. CDR3 DNA sequence: TGTGCCAGCAGCTTAGCCGGAGGGAACTATGGCTACACCTTC.

The rearrangement uses TRBV11-3 and TRBJ2-7, with TRBD1 matching 8 bases. The germline gives CDR1 SGHNT, CDR2 YENEEA. J was trimmed by 5 bases and V by 2 bases; bases with no gene match: 11. The CDR3 has 16 amino acids. CDR3 nucleotide sequence: TGTGCCAGCAGCTTAAGCCCCGGGACAGGAAGCGACGAGCAGTACTTC. The encoded protein is CASSLSPGTGSDEQYF.

The rearrangement links TRBV7-2 to TRBJ1-2; D might be TRBD1 (5 bases). Trimming removed 6 bases from V and 4 bases from J, with 18 bases in between. This CDR3 has 15 amino acids. Germline V lookup: CDR1 SGHTA, CDR2 FQGNSA. This chain's CDR3 is CASSQRQNQPYGYTF. The CDR3 nucleotides are TGTGCCAGCAGTCAGAGACAGAACCAACCCTATGGCTACACCTTC.

The chain is built from TRBV5-1 and TRBJ2-3; perhaps TRBD2 as D (6 bases). Germline assignment: CDR1 SGHRS and CDR2 YFSETQ. The length of the CDR3 is 16 residues. Trimming pared 4 bases from V and 2 bases from J, leaving 17 bases between. CDR3 in amino acids: CASSAEGGRVTDTQYF. CDR3 coding DNA: TGCGCCAGCAGCGCGGAGGGAGGACGGGTCACAGATACGCAGTATTTT.

The V and J genes are TRBV28 and TRBJ2-5; perhaps TRBD2 as D (5 bases). The CDR3 covers 13 residues. The V gene lost 7 bases and the J gene lost 2 bases, with 11 bases spanning the gap. CDR1 MDHEN and CDR2 SYDVKM come from the germline V gene. CDR3 amino acids: CASIKGGQETQYF. CDR3 DNA sequence: TGTGCCAGCATCAAAGGAGGACAAGAGACCCAGTACTTC.

The CDR3 loop reads CASSVVGSGSYNEQFF. CDR3 DNA: TGTGCCAGCAGCGTAGTGGGTAGCGGGAGCTACAATGAGCAGTTCTTC. The J gene is TRBJ2-1, the V gene TRBV9, with 9 bases matching TRBD2. CDR3 length: 16 residues. V lost 0 bases to trimming and J lost 3 bases; unmatched junction nucleotides: 4. Looked up from germline, CDR1 is SGDLS and CDR2 is YYNGEE.

J is TRBJ1-3 and V is TRBV11-2, with 9 positions matching TRBD1. The V and J ends lost 4 bases and 2 bases, in that order; junction bases with no gene match: 0. The germline gives CDR1 SGHAT, CDR2 FQNNGV. The CDR3 length is 14 residues. CDR3 nucleotide sequence: TGTGCCAGCAGCTGGGACAGGGCTGGAAACACCATATATTTT. Amino acid sequence: CASSWDRAGNTIYF. The variable domain in full, completed from reference TRBV11-2 and TRBJ1-3, reads EAGVAQSPRYKIIEKRQSVAFWCNPISGHATLYWYQQILGQGPKLLIQFQNNGVVDDSQLPKDRFSAERLKGVDSTLKIQPAKLEDSAVYLCASSWDRAGNTIYFGEGSWLTVV.

This chain connects TRBV6-6 to TRBJ1-2; a possible D gene is TRBD1 (5 bases). V shed 7 bases and J shed 6 bases, with 15 bases lying between them. CDR3 length: 13 residues. The germline V gene encodes CDR1 MNHNY and CDR2 SVGAGI (reference sequence). CDR3 nucleotides: TGTGCCAGCACCTTTATCGGGGGGGATGGCTACACCTTC. Translated, it gives CASTFIGGDGYTF.